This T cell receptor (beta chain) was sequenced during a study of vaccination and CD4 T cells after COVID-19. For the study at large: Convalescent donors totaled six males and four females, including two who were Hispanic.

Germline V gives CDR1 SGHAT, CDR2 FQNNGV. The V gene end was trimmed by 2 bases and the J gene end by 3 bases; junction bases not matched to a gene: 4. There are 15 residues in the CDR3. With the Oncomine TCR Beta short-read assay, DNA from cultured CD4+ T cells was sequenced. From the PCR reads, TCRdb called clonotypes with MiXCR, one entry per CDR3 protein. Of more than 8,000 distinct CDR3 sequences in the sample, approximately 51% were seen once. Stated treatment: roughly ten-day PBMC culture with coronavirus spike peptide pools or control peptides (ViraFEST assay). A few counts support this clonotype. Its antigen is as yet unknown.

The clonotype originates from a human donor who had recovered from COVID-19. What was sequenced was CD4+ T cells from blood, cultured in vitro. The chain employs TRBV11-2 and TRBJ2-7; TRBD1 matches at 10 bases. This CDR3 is CASSLYRTGGYEQYF. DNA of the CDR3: TGTGCCAGCAGCTTATACCGGACAGGGGGCTACGAGCAGTACTTC.